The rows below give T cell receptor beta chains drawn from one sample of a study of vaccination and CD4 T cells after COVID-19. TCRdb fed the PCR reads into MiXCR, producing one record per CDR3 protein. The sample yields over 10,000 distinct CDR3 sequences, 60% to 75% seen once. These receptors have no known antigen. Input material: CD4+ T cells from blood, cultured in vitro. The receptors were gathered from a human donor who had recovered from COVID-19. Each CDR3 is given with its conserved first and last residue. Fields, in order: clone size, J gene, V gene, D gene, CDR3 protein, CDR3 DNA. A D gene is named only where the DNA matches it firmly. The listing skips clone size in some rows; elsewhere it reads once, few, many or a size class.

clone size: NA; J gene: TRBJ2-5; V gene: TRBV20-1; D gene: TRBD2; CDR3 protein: CSAPPLAGDAETQYF; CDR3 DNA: TGCAGTGCGCCTCCACTAGCGGGAGACGCAGAGACCCAGTACTTC
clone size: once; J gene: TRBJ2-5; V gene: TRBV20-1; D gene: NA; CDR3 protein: CSARDERDIGTQYF; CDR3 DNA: TGCAGTGCTAGAGACGAGAGGGACATTGGCACCCAGTACTTC
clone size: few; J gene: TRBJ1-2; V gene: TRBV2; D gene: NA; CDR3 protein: CASSEHRRRPTNYGYTF; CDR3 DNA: TGTGCCAGCAGTGAACACCGTCGCAGGCCTACTAACTATGGCTACACCTTC
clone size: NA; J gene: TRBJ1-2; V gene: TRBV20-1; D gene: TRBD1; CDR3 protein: CSADRQGDGYTF; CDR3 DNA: TGCAGTGCTGATAGACAGGGTGATGGCTACACCTTC
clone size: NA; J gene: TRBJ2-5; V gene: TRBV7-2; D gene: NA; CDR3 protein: CASSFLRGPIRIQETQYF; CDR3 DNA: TGTGCCAGCAGCTTTCTTCGGGGTCCTATACGCATCCAAGAGACCCAGTACTTC
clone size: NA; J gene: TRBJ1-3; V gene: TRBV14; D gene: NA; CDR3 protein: CASSQVHSSGNTIYF; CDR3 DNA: TGTGCCAGCAGCCAAGTGCATTCCTCTGGAAACACCATATATTTT
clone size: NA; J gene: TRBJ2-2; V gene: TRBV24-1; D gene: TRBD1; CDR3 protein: CATSDLGQGATGELFF; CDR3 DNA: TGTGCCACCAGTGATTTGGGACAGGGGGCGACCGGGGAGCTGTTTTTT
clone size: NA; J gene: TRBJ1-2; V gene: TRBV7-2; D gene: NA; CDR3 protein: CASSLERRPGNYGYTF; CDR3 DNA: TGTGCCAGCAGCTTAGAGAGACGACCTGGTAACTATGGCTACACCTTC
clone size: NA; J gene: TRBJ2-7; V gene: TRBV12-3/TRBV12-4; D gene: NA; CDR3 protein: CASSFRGNMGLAYEQYF; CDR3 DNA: TGTGCCAGCAGTTTCCGGGGAAACATGGGGTTGGCGTACGAGCAGTACTTC
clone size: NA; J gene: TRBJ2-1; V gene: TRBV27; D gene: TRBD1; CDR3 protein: CASTKATGQGYEQFF; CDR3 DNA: TGTGCCAGCACCAAAGCAACGGGACAGGGCTATGAGCAGTTCTTC
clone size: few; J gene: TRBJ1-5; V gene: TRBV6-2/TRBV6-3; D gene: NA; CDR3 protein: CASSPLTWSTQPQHF; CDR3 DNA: TGTGCCAGCAGTCCTCTTACATGGTCTACTCAGCCCCAGCATTTT
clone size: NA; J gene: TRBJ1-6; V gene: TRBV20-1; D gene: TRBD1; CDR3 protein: CSARSDRAARSPLHF; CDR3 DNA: TGCAGTGCTAGAAGTGACAGGGCGGCACGTTCACCCCTCCACTTT
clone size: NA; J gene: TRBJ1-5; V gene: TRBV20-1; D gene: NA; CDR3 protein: CSAISSYSNQPQHF; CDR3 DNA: TGCAGTGCTATAAGCTCTTATAGCAATCAGCCCCAGCATTTT
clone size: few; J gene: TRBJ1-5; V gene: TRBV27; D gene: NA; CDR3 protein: CASSSAEGGNQPQHF; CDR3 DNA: TGTGCCAGCAGTTCAGCCGAGGGAGGCAATCAGCCCCAGCATTTT
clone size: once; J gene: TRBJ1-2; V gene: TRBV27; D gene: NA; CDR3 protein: CASSRLGQNYGYTF; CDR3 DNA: TGTGCCAGCAGTCGATTGGGACAAAACTATGGCTACACCTTC
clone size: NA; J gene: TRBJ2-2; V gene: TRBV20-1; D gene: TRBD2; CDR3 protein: CSAPRLAGTGELFF; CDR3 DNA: TGCAGTGCCCCACGTCTAGCGGGTACCGGGGAGCTGTTTTTT
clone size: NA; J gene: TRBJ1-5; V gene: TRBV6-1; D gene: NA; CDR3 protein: CASRRGRGESNQPQHF; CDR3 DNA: TGTGCCAGCAGGAGGGGTCGGGGGGAGAGCAATCAGCCCCAGCATTTT
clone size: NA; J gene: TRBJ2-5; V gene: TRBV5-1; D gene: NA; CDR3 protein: CASSLDRETQYF; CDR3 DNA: TGCGCCAGCAGCTTGGATCGGGAGACCCAGTACTTC
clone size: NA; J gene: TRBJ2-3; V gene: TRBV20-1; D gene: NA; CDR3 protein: CSARGEDTQYF; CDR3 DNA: TGCAGTGCGAGAGGGGAAGATACGCAGTATTTT
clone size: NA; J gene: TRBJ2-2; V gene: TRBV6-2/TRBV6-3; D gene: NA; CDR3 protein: CASSSSESGELFF; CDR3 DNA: TGTGCCAGCAGTTCCTCAGAATCCGGGGAGCTGTTTTTT
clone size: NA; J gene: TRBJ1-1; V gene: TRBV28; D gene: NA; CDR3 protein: CATMNPQSRGAFF; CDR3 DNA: TGTGCCACCATGAATCCGCAATCCAGGGGAGCTTTCTTT
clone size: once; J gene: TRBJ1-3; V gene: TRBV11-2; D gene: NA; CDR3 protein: CASSERLNSRGLQTIYF; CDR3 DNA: TGTGCCAGCAGCGAAAGACTTAATTCCCGCGGGCTACAGACCATATATTTT
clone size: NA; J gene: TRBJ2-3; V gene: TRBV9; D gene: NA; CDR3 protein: CASSVAPGGTDTQYF; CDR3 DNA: TGTGCCAGCAGCGTAGCCCCGGGAGGCACAGATACGCAGTATTTT
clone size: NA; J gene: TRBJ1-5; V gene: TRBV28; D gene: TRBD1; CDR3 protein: CASSPKDRNNQPQHF; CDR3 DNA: TGTGCCAGCAGTCCTAAGGACAGGAACAATCAGCCCCAGCATTTT
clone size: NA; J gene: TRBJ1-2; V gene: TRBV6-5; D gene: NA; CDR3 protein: CASSYSKGNYGYTF; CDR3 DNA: TGTGCCAGCAGTTACTCGAAAGGGAACTATGGCTACACCTTC
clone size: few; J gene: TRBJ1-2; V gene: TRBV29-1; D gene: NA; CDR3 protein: CSVERRGGDYGYTF; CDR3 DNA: TGCAGCGTTGAAAGGAGGGGCGGTGACTATGGCTACACCTTC
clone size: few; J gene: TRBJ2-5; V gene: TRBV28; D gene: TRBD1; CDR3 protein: CASSLWDRGRETQYF; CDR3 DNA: TGTGCCAGCAGTTTGTGGGACAGGGGGCGAGAGACCCAGTACTTC
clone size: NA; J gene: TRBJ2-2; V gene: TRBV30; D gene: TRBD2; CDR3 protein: CAWRTSGSETGELFF; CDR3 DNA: TGTGCCTGGCGGACTAGCGGGAGTGAAACCGGGGAGCTGTTTTTT
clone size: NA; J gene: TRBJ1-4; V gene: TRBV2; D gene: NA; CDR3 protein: CASSAVLGTTGLFF; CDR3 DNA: TGTGCCAGCAGTGCCGTTCTCGGGACAACTGGACTGTTTTTT
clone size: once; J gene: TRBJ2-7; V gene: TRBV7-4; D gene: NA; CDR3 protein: CASSLALLTGSGYEQYF; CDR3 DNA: TGTGCCAGCAGCTTAGCCCTTCTAACAGGGAGCGGATACGAGCAGTACTTC
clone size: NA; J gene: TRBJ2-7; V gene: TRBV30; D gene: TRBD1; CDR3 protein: CAWSTGTDSSYEQYF; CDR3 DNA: TGTGCCTGGAGTACCGGGACAGATAGCTCCTACGAGCAGTACTTC
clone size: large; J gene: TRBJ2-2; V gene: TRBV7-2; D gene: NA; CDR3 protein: CASSLIVTTNTGELFF; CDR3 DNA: TGTGCCAGCAGCTTAATCGTGACAACGAACACCGGGGAGCTGTTTTTT
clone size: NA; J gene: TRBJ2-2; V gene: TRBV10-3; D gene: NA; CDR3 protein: CAISGSAGELFF; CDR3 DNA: TGTGCCATCAGCGGCTCAGCCGGGGAGCTGTTTTTT
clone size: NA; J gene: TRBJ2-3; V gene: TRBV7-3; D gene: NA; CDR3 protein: CASSDGSSTDTQYF; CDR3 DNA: TGTGCCAGCTCCGACGGATCTAGCACAGATACGCAGTATTTT
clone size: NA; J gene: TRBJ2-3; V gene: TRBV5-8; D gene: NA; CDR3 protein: CASSFLGVSSTDTQYF; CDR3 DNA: TGTGCCAGCAGCTTCCTCGGGGTCAGCAGCACAGATACGCAGTATTTT
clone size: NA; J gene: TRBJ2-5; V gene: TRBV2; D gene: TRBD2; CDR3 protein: CASKRTSGAETQYF; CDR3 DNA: TGTGCCAGCAAAAGGACTAGCGGTGCAGAGACCCAGTACTTC
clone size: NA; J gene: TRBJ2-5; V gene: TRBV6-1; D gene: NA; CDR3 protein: CASSDSPETQYF; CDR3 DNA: TGTGCCAGCAGCGACAGCCCAGAGACCCAGTACTTC
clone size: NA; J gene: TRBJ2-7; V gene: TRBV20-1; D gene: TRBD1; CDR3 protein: CSASPGQGAYEQYF; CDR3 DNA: TGCAGTGCTAGTCCGGGACAGGGGGCGTACGAGCAGTACTTC
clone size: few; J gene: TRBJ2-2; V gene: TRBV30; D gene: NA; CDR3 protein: CAWTTTGNTGELFF; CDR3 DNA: TGTGCCTGGACTACGACAGGGAACACCGGGGAGCTGTTTTTT
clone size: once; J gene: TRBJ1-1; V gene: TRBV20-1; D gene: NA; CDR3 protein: CSAPSGANTEAFF; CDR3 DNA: TGCAGTGCTCCGAGCGGAGCGAACACTGAAGCTTTCTTT
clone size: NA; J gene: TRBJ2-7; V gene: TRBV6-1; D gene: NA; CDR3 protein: CASSVLAYEQYF; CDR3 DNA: TGTGCCAGCAGTGTCCTTGCCTACGAGCAGTACTTC